Shown below are 15 T cell receptor beta chains from a single sample sequenced in a study of T-cell reconstitution after alpha-beta-depleted transplantation in children. Library preparation (for TCRbeta) was performed with unique molecular identifiers. TCRdb re-called the PCR reads with MiXCR, one entry per CDR3 protein. Here the sample spans around 500,000 distinct CDR3 sequences, around 12% being singletons. The sequences come from PBMCs from the stem cell graft donor, collected from the stem cell graft. The receptors were sampled from a human donor who donated a stem cell graft to a child with combined immunodeficiency.

This clonotype was seen a few times. The chain combines TRBV4-2 with TRBJ2-7; possibly TRBD1 or TRBD2 for D (5 bases each). Germline-derived CDR1 and CDR2 are LGHNA and YNFKEQ. The CDR3 is 16 residues long. V was cut by 1 base and J by 1 base, with 14 bases left in between. CDR3 nucleotides: TGTGCCAGCAGCCAAGTTGGCACGGGACGGTCCTACGAGCAGTACTTC. Translated: CASSQVGTGRSYEQYF.

This CDR3 is CASSWGVRGGTYEQYF. CDR3 sequence (DNA): TGTGCCAGCAGCTGGGGGGTCCGGGGGGGTACCTACGAGCAGTACTTC. This chain joins TRBV5-5 and TRBJ2-7, with 8 bases that match TRBD2. This CDR3 has 16 residues. Trimming at V came to 3 bases and at J to 2 bases, leaving 10 bases not matched to a gene. Germline CDR1 SGHKS, CDR2 YYEKEE (reference sequence).

V is TRBV7-2 and J is TRBJ1-1; D is unresolved. With 7 bases removed from V and 0 bases from J, the gap between germline ends came to 12 bases. Germline V gene sequence: CDR1 SGHTA, CDR2 FQGNSA. The CDR3 totals 14 residues. The CDR3 region has the DNA TGTGCCAGCACCATGTCGGGGTTGAACACTGAAGCTTTCTTT. Its protein product is CASTMSGLNTEAFF.

This clonotype was picked up many times. This chain joins TRBV5-1 and TRBJ2-5, with 8 bases aligning to TRBD2. The V gene's germline CDR1 is SGHRS and CDR2 YFSETQ. This CDR3 contains 15 residues. The J segment lost 5 bases and the V segment lost 4 bases, leaving 10 bases of the junction unmatched. DNA for the CDR3: TGCGCCAGCAGCCCAAAACTACAGCGGGGGGAGACCCAGTACTTC. Its protein product is CASSPKLQRGETQYF.

This clonotype was detected ten times or more. CDR3 residues: CSVEGGRSSYNEQFF. The CDR3 DNA follows: TGCAGCGTTGAGGGGGGCCGGAGCTCCTACAATGAGCAGTTCTTC. The chain has TRBV29-1 and TRBJ2-1; D tentatively reads TRBD1 or TRBD2 (6 bases each). V lost 3 bases, J lost 0 bases, and 12 bases lay in between. Germline CDR1 is SQVTM and CDR2 is ANQGSEA. This CDR3 has 15 residues.

The chain has TRBV18 and TRBJ2-2; 8 positions agree with TRBD1. From germline, CDR1 is KGHSH and CDR2 LQKENI. CDR3 length: 13 amino acids. Unmatched junction bases numbered 2, after V lost 8 bases and J lost 3 bases. CDR3 nucleotide sequence: TGTGCCAGCCTGACAGGGGACACCGGGGAGCTGTTTTTT. This encodes CASLTGDTGELFF.

This clonotype was seen many times. This sequence joins TRBV20-1 and TRBJ2-7; possibly TRBD2 for D (5 bases). The CDR3 runs to 14 residues. The V end lost 1 base, the J end lost 0 bases, and 10 bases lay between the germline ends. Germline CDR1 is DFQATT and CDR2 is SNEGSKA (reference sequence). The CDR3 loop is CSARVRASSYEQYF. CDR3 in DNA: TGCAGTGCTAGAGTGCGGGCAAGCTCCTACGAGCAGTACTTC.

The chain employs TRBV4-3 and TRBJ2-1; 10 positions agree with TRBD2. The J segment lost 7 bases and the V segment lost 0 bases, leaving 15 bases of the junction unmatched. The CDR3 spans 19 residues. The germline gives CDR1 LGHNA, CDR2 YSLEER. As DNA, the CDR3 is TGCGCCAGCAGCCAAGAGTTCTACGGAGCGGGAGGGCCATTGAATGAGCAGTTCTTC. It translates to CASSQEFYGAGGPLNEQFF.

This clonotype was detected only a few times. The chain couples TRBV6-1 to TRBJ2-5; TRBD1 aligns across 7 bases. Germline V CDR1 and CDR2: MNHNS, SASEGT. The CDR3 contains 14 residues. V lost 6 bases and J lost 4; bases outside the gene matches: 8. The CDR3 here is CASRTRGLGETQYF. The CDR3 nucleotides read TGTGCCAGCAGAACCAGGGGGTTAGGAGAGACCCAGTACTTC.

This clonotype was counted ten times or more. This chain connects TRBV5-6 to TRBJ2-3; a weak D match, TRBD1 (5 bases). Germline V CDR1 and CDR2: SGHDT, YYEEEE. The CDR3 consists of 14 residues. Trimming took off 1 base at V and 3 bases at J, with 9 bases between the two ends. CDR3 protein: CASSLTRETDTQYF. The DNA of the CDR3 is TGTGCCAGCAGCTTGACCAGGGAAACAGATACGCAGTATTTT.

V is TRBV20-1 and J is TRBJ2-7; the match to TRBD1 covers 8 bases. J gave up 0 bases and V 6 bases, and 4 bases lay outside the gene matches. The CDR3 has 13 amino acids. In germline, CDR1 is DFQATT, CDR2 SNEGSKA (reference sequence). CDR3 DNA sequence: TGCAGTGCGGACAGGGCCCCCTCCTACGAGCAGTACTTC. This translates into CSADRAPSYEQYF.

This clonotype was observed a handful of times. CDR3 loop: CASSLRREGETQYF. DNA of the CDR3: TGTGCCAGCAGTTTAAGGAGGGAAGGAGAGACCCAGTACTTC. The chain uses TRBV27 and TRBJ2-5, with TRBD2 as a possible D gene (6 bases). Germline V gene sequence: CDR1 MNHEY, CDR2 SMNVEV (reference sequence). V was cut by 2 bases and J by 4 bases, with 11 bases left in between. CDR3 length equals 14 residues.

This clonotype appeared a few times. V usage is TRBV12-3 or TRBV12-4 and J usage is TRBJ2-1; possible D gene TRBD1, 5 bases. This CDR3 is 16 amino acids long. The germline V and J ends were trimmed by 2 bases and 2 bases, with 13 bases remaining between them. The DNA of the CDR3 is TGTGCCAGCAGTTTAATCCGGTTGGACACCTACAATGAGCAGTTCTTC. Amino acids: CASSLIRLDTYNEQFF.

The chain links TRBV2 to TRBJ1-2; D is perhaps TRBD1 (5 bases). Germline lookup yields CDR1 SNHLY and CDR2 FYNNEI. Deletions cut 3 bases from V and 4 bases from J, with 12 bases between. This CDR3 has 14 amino acids. This CDR3 reads CASSEERGSYGYTF. The CDR3 bases are TGTGCCAGCAGTGAGGAGAGGGGCTCCTATGGCTACACCTTC.

The chain recombines TRBV2 with TRBJ2-3; D may be TRBD1 (5 bases). V lost 5 bases to trimming and J lost 6 bases, with 9 bases between them. CDR3 length equals 12 residues. CDR1 SNHLY and CDR2 FYNNEI come from the germline V gene. The CDR3 sequence: CASSKGIDTQYF. The CDR3 nucleotides are TGTGCCAGCAGTAAGGGGATTGATACGCAGTATTTT.